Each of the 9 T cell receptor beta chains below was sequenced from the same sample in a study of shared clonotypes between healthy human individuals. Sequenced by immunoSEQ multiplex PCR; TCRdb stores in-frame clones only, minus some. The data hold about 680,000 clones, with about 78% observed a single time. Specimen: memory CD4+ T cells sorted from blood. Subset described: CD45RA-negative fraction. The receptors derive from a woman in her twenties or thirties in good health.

The CDR3 nucleotides are TGTGCCAGTAGTAACCGGGACACCTCAGAGACCCAGTACTTC. Amino acids: CASSNRDTSETQYF. V gene TRBV19 combines with J gene TRBJ2-5, with a possible D match to TRBD1 (6 bases). Trimming took 4 bases from V and 4 from J, leaving 13 bases between them. The CDR3 has 14 amino acids. Germline V gene data show CDR1 as LNHDA and CDR2 as SQIVND (reference sequence).

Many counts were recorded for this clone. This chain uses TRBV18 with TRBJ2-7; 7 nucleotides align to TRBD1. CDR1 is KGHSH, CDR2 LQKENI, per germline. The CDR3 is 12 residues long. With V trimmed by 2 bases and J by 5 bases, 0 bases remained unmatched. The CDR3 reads CASSPDRDEQYF. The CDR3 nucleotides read TGTGCCAGCTCACCAGACAGGGACGAGCAGTACTTC.

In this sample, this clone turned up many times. The DNA of the CDR3 is TGTGCCACCAGCGGCGGGGGTCTGGGCCAGCCCCAGCATTTT. This sequence encodes CATSGGGLGQPQHF. The chain recombines TRBV15 with TRBJ1-5, with D tentatively TRBD1 (5 bases). Germline V gene lookup returns CDR1 LNHNV and CDR2 YYDKDF (reference sequence). The CDR3 runs to 14 residues. With 5 bases removed from V and 7 bases from J, the gap between germline ends came to 15 bases.

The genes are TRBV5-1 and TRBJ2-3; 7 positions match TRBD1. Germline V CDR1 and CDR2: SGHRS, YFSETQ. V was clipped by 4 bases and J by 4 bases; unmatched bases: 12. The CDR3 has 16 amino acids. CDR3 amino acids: CASSATGVIFADTQYF. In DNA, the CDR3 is TGCGCCAGCAGCGCCACAGGGGTGATTTTTGCAGATACGCAGTATTTT.

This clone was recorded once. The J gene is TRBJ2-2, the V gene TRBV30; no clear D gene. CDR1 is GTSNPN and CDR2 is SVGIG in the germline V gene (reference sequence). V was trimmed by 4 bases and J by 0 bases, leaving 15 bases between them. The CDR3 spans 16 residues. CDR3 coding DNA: TGTGCCTGGACAACCCTACAGCCATCGAACACCGGGGAGCTGTTTTTT. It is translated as CAWTTLQPSNTGELFF.

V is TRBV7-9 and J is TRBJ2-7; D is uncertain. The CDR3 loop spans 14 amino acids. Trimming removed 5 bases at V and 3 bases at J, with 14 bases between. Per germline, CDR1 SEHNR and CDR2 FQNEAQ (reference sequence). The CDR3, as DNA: TGTGCCAGCAGCGGAAGCGCCTCCCTCTACGAGCAGTACTTC. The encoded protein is CASSGSASLYEQYF.

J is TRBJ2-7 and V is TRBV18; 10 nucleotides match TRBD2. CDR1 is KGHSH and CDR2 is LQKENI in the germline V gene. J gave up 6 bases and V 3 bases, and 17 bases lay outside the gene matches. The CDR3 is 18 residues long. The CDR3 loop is CASSPRASGSGASSEQYF. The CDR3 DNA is TGTGCCAGCTCACCCCGGGCTAGCGGGAGTGGGGCGAGTTCCGAGCAGTACTTC.

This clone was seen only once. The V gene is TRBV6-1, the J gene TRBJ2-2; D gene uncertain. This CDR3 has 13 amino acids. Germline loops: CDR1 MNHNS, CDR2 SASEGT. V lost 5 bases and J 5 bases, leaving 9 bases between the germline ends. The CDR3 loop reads CASSKGWTGELFF. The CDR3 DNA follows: TGTGCCAGCAGTAAAGGGTGGACCGGGGAGCTGTTTTTT.

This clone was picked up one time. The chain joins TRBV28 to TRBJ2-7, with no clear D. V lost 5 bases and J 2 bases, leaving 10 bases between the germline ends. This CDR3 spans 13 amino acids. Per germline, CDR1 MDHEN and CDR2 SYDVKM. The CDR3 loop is CASSQTPTYEQYF. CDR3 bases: TGTGCCAGCAGTCAAACACCCACCTACGAGCAGTACTTC.